The 10 T cell receptor beta chains reported below all come from one sample, sequenced in a study of CD8 T cells in ankylosing spondylitis. Study-wide findings and caveats: A motif in TCR beta, a set of seven to nine highly homologous variants, appeared characteristic of ankylosing spondylitis blood.

The antigens for these receptors are not known. TCRdb reprocessed the 5' RACE reads via MiXCR and lists one record per CDR3 protein. The repertoire holds about 450,000 distinct CDR3 sequences, roughly 25% seen once, with 0.89% in the top ten. Sequenced sample: blood, either unsorted or a sorted T cell fraction (not recorded which). These receptors were taken from a male donor with ankylosing spondylitis.

The chain combines TRBV5-6 with TRBJ2-5; TRBD2 is a possible D gene (5 bases). Germline loops: CDR1 SGHDT, CDR2 YYEEEE. V lost 0 bases and J 2 bases, leaving 23 bases between the germline ends. This CDR3 has 19 amino acids. The CDR3 DNA is TGTGCCAGCAGCTTGGTCCGGCCTAGCTTGATGGTGGGGCAAGAGACCCAGTACTTC. This translates into CASSLVRPSLMVGQETQYF.

The gene calls are TRBV10-1 and TRBJ2-5; D may be TRBD1 (5 bases). CDR1 and CDR2 (germline): WNHNN, SYGVQD (reference sequence). The length of the CDR3 is 14 residues. V dropped 6 bases and J dropped 1 base, with 12 bases sitting between them. This CDR3 reads CASSVSGIQETQYF. Written as DNA, the CDR3 is TGCGCCAGCAGCGTATCAGGGATCCAAGAGACCCAGTACTTC.

This clonotype was recorded only once. The rearrangement joins TRBV6-1 to TRBJ2-5; 9 bases align to TRBD1. CDR1 and CDR2 from the germline V gene are MNHNS and SASEGT. This CDR3 has 14 amino acids. The ends lost 6 bases at V and 7 bases at J; junction bases unmatched: 9. The CDR3 sequence is CASSRTGERTTQYF. The CDR3 DNA sequence: TGTGCCAGCAGCAGGACAGGGGAACGTACGACCCAGTACTTC.

This clonotype was seen only a few times. This sequence joins TRBV29-1 and TRBJ1-5; D is uncertain. V was pared by 5 bases and J by 1 base, with 6 bases between. The CDR3 totals 12 residues. Germline V gene data show CDR1 as SQVTM and CDR2 as ANQGSEA. CDR3 amino acids: CSVKGSNQPQHF. The CDR3 region has the DNA TGCAGCGTTAAAGGGAGCAATCAGCCCCAGCATTTT.

The rearrangement links TRBV11-1 to TRBJ1-4; D is perhaps TRBD1 (5 bases). V was shortened by 3 bases and J by 8 bases, with 13 bases between the two germline ends. Germline CDR1 and CDR2: SGHAT and FQDESV (reference sequence). The CDR3 loop spans 14 amino acids. The CDR3 DNA reads as TGTGCCAGCAGCTTGGAGAGGACAACGGAAAAACTGTTTTTT. Its protein product is CASSLERTTEKLFF.

The sample holds a few counts of this clonotype. V usage is TRBV20-1 and J usage is TRBJ1-2; D perhaps matches TRBD1 (6 bases). In germline, CDR1 is DFQATT, CDR2 SNEGSKA (reference sequence). CDR3 length equals 12 residues. The ends were cut back, 4 bases at V and 4 bases at J, with 10 bases in the middle. In DNA, the CDR3 is TGCAGTGCTACTGGGACAACCTATGGCTACACCTTC. Translation: CSATGTTYGYTF.

The V call is TRBV2, the J call TRBJ2-1; weak D call: TRBD2 (6 bases). The V end was cut by 4 bases, the J end by 10 bases, with 8 bases between. The CDR3 has 11 amino acids. Per the germline V gene, CDR1 is SNHLY and CDR2 is FYNNEI. The chain's CDR3 is CASSVSGEQFF. In DNA, the CDR3 is TGTGCCAGCAGTGTTAGCGGCGAGCAGTTCTTC.

This clonotype appeared a few times. V and J are TRBV24-1 and TRBJ2-5; 8 nucleotides match TRBD1. Germline lookup yields CDR1 KGHDR and CDR2 SFDVKD. Trimming at V came to 4 bases and at J to 2 bases, leaving 5 bases not matched to a gene. The CDR3 is made up of 15 amino acids. In DNA form, the CDR3 reads TGTGCCACCAGTGACCCTGGACAGGGACAAGAGACCCAGTACTTC. Encoded protein: CATSDPGQGQETQYF.

This clonotype was observed a handful of times. The CDR3: CASSSGTAHGYGYTF. The CDR3 nucleotides read TGCGCCAGCAGCTCCGGGACAGCCCATGGATATGGCTACACCTTC. The chain has TRBV5-1 and TRBJ1-2; 7 nucleotides line up with TRBD1. The V gene end was trimmed by 3 bases and the J gene end by 5 bases; junction bases not matched to a gene: 10. This CDR3 is built from 15 residues. CDR1 is SGHRS and CDR2 is YFSETQ in the germline V gene.

The chain has TRBV20-1 and TRBJ1-4, with 11 bases aligning to TRBD1. J was trimmed by 6 bases and V by 0 bases; bases with no gene match: 6. Germline CDR1 and CDR2: DFQATT and SNEGSKA (reference sequence). The CDR3 length is 16 residues. The CDR3 protein is CSARDSRTGGYEKLFF. In DNA, the CDR3 is TGCAGTGCTAGAGATTCTCGGACAGGGGGCTATGAAAAACTGTTTTTT.